This T cell receptor beta chain stems from a study of blood T cell repertoires in COVID-19. From germline, CDR1 is ENHRY and CDR2 SYGVKD. The CDR3 covers 16 residues. V shed 2 bases and J 8 bases; nucleotides not matched to a gene: 7. TCRdb's copy holds only in-frame clones and misses some; the assay was immunoSEQ multiplex PCR. Altogether 100,000 to 150,000 clones are present, around 76% being singletons, with the ten largest covering about 5.5%. The receptor was derived from a man aged 80 or over with COVID-19, enrolled during active disease. The V and J genes are TRBV10-3 and TRBJ2-1; 12 bases match TRBD2. Sequenced sample: peripheral blood. CDR3 protein: CAISEATSGSGDEQFF. The CDR3 nucleotides are TGTGCCATCAGTGAGGCGACTAGCGGGAGTGGGGATGAGCAGTTCTTC.